This entry is about one T cell receptor (beta chain). The antigen it binds to is not known. Nothing much larger sits one base from this clone, and base qualities are not available. The sample comes from a study of shared clonotypes between healthy human individuals (TCRdb year 2020). Broadly, across the study: A few men and a couple of women, aged 18 to 49 years, made up the cohort. Libraries were prepared and TCR repertoires were sequenced by different laboratories using diverse techniques, in order to increase sequencing depth and limit assay-specific biases. Each donor's leukapheresis produced roughly between about 0.9 and 9.5 billion PBMCs. To estimate repertoire size and how much clonotype sharing occurs between individuals, the study deeply sequenced the blood TCR repertoires of 4 to 6 healthy adults. For each donor, CD4 naive and CD4 memory were each given three plates, CD8 naive was given two plates, and CD8 memory was given one plate.

The donors were healthy, HIV-negative adults who had no recently reported acute infections or vaccinations. Every donor was a Caucasian adult living in Nashville, Tennessee, USA. CD8 memory samples consisted of magnetically selected CD45RO+ cells combined with CCR7-negative CD45RA+ effector memory (TemRA) cells. Blood was collected by leukapheresis, and PBMCs were isolated by Ficoll-Histopaque density gradient centrifugation and then cryopreserved in liquid nitrogen vapor phase. Analytical flow cytometry was used to check the purity and quantity of every magnetically sorted T cell population. From each sorted fraction, genomic DNA was isolated and quantified by UV absorbance on a Nanodrop 2000c. TCR CDR3 regions were amplified from genomic DNA by multiplex PCR using the deep immunoSEQ assay. For each cell subset, the extracted genomic DNA was distributed evenly across all wells of several immunoSEQ 96-well plates, and each plate served as one replicate. For sorted subsets, each replicate PCR was loaded with roughly 200 ng genomic DNA, equivalent to 30,000 or so T cell genomes. The purified libraries were quantified using a Qubit 3.0 fluorometer, sized with a Bioanalyzer 2100, and then quantified again using the KAPA Library Quantification kit. Each immunoSEQ 96-well plate was sequenced on its own single-read 150-cycle Illumina NextSeq 550 flow cell. From the authors' description of their analysis: Because the immunoSEQ output included only junctional sequences and no quality scores, the filtering could not be the same as the filtering used for full-length reads. Sequences were annotated with PyIR, a Python wrapper for IgBLAST v1.9, using IMGT germline references to assign V/J genes and CDR3. Reads were removed for weak V/J assignments (E-value above 1e-6), missing CDR3, stop codons, out-of-frame junctions, or ambiguous translated residues. V3J clonotypes were defined by identical inferred V gene, J gene, and CDR3 amino acid sequence. The percentage overlap between two repertoires was calculated by dividing the number of shared unique clonotypes by the size of the smaller repertoire. Three approaches were used to assess repertoire richness: RTK rarefaction, the Chao1 estimator, and Recon v2.1 estimates of unobserved clonotypes. For all TCRbeta clonotypes obtained by the gDNA method from a few donors, generation probabilities were computed with OLGA. This immuneACCESS table, as held by TCRdb, lists in-frame sequences with V and J called but not all clones. Of the missing ones, under half trace to an unresolved V gene in checked studies; the others have no known cause. V, J and clone size are taken as reported in that table, and D and trimming were inferred from the DNA itself. The sample table contains 550,000 to 800,000 clones; only one count was recorded for about 90% of them. The ten largest clones take up around a third of the sample.

Overall results and qualifications from the work: When a handful of donors were compared, the shared fraction of clonotypes was around 5% for naive CD4, approximately 3.3% for naive CD8, roughly 2.5% for memory CD4, and roughly 0.43% for memory CD8. Sampling was restricted to blood, and TCR repertoires in tissues likely differ from the TCR repertoires found in blood. Pairwise subsampling led to the expectation that sequencing depth would affect the degree of clonotype sharing among donors. Because the study included only a small number of donors, the genetic and exposure-history diversity represented was limited. Clonotypes shared by all four sorted-subset donors showed higher generation probabilities than non-shared clonotypes. Naive subsets generally had larger estimated clonotype richness than memory subsets. Even with the large sequencing depth, rarefaction of the sorted-subset datasets indicated that sequencing was incomplete.

Compared with germline, V lacks 4 bases and J lacks 0 bases; bases without a gene match: 18. Looking up the germline V gene yields CDR1 MGHRA and CDR2 YSYEKL. Taken from cysteine to phenylalanine, the CDR3 has 21 residues. The read is trimmed to its CDR3 DNA, 63 bases read in frame from base 1. Input material: memory CD8+ T cells from PBMCs. This specimen's cell subset or site label, interpreted: CD45RO+ cells pooled with CCR7-negative TemRA cells. The sequence came from a man aged 18-30 years in good health. Some clones in this sample may be carry-over from other donors' samples. The sequence is built from TRBV4-1 and TRBJ2-3, with 11 bases aligning to TRBD2. The CDR3 protein is CASSRLGTSGPGRPSTDTQYF. DNA sequence: TGCGCCAGCAGCCGACTCGGGACTAGCGGCCCAGGTCGTCCCAGCACAGATACGCAGTATTTT.